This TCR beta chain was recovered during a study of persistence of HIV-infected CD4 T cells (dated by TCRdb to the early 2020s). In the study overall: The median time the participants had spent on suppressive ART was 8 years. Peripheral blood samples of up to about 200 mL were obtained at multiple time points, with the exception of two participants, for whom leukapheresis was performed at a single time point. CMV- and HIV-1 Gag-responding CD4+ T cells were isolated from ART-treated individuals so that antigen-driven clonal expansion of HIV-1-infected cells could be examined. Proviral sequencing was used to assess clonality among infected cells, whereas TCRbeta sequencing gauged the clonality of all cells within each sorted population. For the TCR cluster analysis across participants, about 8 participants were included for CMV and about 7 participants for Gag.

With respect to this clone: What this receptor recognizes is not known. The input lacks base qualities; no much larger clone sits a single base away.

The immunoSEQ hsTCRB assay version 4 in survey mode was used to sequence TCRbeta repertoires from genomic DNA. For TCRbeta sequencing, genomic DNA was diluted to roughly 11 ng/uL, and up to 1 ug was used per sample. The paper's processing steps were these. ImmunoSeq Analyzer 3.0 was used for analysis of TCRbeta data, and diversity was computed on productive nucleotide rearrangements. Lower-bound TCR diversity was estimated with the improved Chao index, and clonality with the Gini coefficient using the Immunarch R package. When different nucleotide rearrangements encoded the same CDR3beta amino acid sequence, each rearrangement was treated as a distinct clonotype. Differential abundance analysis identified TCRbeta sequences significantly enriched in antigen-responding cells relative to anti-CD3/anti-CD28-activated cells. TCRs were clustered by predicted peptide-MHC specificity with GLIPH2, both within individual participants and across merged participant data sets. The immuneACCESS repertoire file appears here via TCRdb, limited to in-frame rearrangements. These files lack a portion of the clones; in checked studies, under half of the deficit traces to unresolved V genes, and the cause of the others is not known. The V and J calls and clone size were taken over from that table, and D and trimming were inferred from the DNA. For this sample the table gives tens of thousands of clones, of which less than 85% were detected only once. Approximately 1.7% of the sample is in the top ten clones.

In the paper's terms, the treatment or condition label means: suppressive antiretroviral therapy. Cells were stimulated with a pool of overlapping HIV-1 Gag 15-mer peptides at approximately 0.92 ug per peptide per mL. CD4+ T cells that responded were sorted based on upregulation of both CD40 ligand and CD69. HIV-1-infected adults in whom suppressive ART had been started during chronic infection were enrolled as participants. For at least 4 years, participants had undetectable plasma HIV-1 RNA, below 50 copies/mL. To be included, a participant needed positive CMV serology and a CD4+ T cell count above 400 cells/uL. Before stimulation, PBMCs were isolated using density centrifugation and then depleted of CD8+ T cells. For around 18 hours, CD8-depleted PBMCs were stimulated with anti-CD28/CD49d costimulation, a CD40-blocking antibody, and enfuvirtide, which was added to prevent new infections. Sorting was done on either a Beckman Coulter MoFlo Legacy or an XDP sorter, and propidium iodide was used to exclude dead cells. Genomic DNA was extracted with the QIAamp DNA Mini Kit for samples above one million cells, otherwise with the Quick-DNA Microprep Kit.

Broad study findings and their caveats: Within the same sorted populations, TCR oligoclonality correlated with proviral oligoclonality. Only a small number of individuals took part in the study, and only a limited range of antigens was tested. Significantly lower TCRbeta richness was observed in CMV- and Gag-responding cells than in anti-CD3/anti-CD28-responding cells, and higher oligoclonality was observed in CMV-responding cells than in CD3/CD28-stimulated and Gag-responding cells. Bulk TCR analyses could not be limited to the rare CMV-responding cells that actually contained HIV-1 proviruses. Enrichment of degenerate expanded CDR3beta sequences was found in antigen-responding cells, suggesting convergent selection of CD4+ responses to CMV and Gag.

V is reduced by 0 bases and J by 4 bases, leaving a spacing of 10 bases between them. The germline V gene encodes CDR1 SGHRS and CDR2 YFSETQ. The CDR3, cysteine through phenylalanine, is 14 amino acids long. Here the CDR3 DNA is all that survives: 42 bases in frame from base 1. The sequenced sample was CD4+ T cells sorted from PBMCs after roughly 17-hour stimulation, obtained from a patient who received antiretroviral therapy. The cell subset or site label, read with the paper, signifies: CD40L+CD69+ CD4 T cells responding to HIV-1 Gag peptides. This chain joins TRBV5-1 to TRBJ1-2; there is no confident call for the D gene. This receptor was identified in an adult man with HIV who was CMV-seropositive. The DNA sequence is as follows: TGCGCCAGCAGCTTGGAGTATGGCAGCTATGGCTACACCTTC. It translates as CASSLEYGSYGYTF.